These 22 T cell receptor beta chains were all obtained from the same sample, sequenced in a study of response to subunit inactivated influenza vaccine. MiXCR, applied by TCRdb to the RT-PCR reads, yields one record per CDR3 protein. The sample holds around 490,000 distinct CDR3 sequences, roughly 8.2% seen once. The input for sequencing was PBMCs from blood, taken about 23 months after vaccination. The receptors originated from a man aged 50 to 69 who received an inactivated influenza vaccine.

The V gene is TRBV28, the J gene TRBJ2-3; D possibly corresponds to TRBD2 (6 bases). Deletions cut 8 bases from V and 3 bases from J, with 18 bases between. Germline loops: CDR1 MDHEN, CDR2 SYDVKM. The CDR3 loop spans 15 amino acids. In DNA, the CDR3 is TGTGCCAGCTCTAGCGCCAGTATGATAACAGATACGCAGTATTTT. This encodes CASSSASMITDTQYF. The full variable domain, its missing parts supplied by reference TRBV28 and TRBJ2-3, is DVKVTQSSRYLVKRTGEKVFLECVQDMDHENMFWYRQDPGLGLRLIYFSYDVKMKEKGDIPEGYSVSREKKERFSLILESASTNQTSMYLCASSSASMITDTQYFGPGTRLTVL.

This clonotype was seen at least ten times. The CDR3 sequence is CASSFGVQAGANVLTF. CDR3 DNA: TGCGCCAGCAGCTTTGGGGTTCAGGCTGGGGCCAACGTCCTGACTTTC. The chain joins TRBV5-1 to TRBJ2-6; D gene unclear. Germline V CDR1 and CDR2: SGHRS, YFSETQ. This CDR3 has 16 residues. V lost 2 bases and J lost 2, with 11 bases in between.

The sample holds a few counts of this clonotype. The chain combines TRBV20-1 with TRBJ1-5; perhaps TRBD1 as D (5 bases). V was shortened by 4 bases and J by 1 base, with 8 bases between the two germline ends. Germline V CDR1 and CDR2: DFQATT, SNEGSKA (reference sequence). The CDR3 totals 13 residues. The CDR3 bases are TGCAGTGCTAAGGACACCAGCAATCAGCCCCAGCATTTT. This gives the protein CSAKDTSNQPQHF.

This clonotype was observed a few times. Because the CDR3 is missing its conserved closing phenylalanine or tryptophan, this is likely a read error. The chain recombines TRBV20-1 with TRBJ1-1; a possible D gene is TRBD1 (5 bases). Germline CDR1 reads DFQATT; CDR2 reads SNEGSKA (reference sequence). The CDR3 spans 13 residues. Trimming took 2 bases from V and 11 from J, leaving 18 bases between them. The CDR3 region has the DNA TGCAGTGCTAGACTCGGGACCGCCCTAGGGGCTTTCTTG. It specifies CSARLGTALGAFL.

CDR3 nucleotide sequence: TGTGCCACCAGCAGCGGACAGGGATCCAATGAGCAGTTCTTC. Its translation: CATSSGQGSNEQFF. V is TRBV15 and J is TRBJ2-1; 8 positions match TRBD1. The CDR3 covers 14 residues. CDR1 is LNHNV and CDR2 is YYDKDF in the germline V gene (reference sequence). The junction had 4 bases not matched to a gene; V was cut back by 3 bases and J by 6 bases.

This chain connects TRBV20-1 to TRBJ2-3; 12 positions match TRBD2. With V trimmed by 6 bases and J by 3 bases, 7 bases remained unmatched. The CDR3 length is 15 residues. Germline V gives CDR1 DFQATT, CDR2 SNEGSKA (reference sequence). The CDR3, as DNA: TGCAGTGCCTCGACTAGCGGGAGTGGTACAGATACGCAGTATTTT. Amino acid sequence: CSASTSGSGTDTQYF.

This chain connects TRBV5-1 to TRBJ2-2; TRBD2 matches 8 bases. V lost 6 bases to trimming and J lost 3 bases; unmatched junction nucleotides: 7. Germline values: CDR1 SGHRS, CDR2 YFSETQ. CDR3 size: 15 residues. The chain's CDR3 is CASTSGTSYTGELFF. The DNA for the CDR3 is TGCGCCAGCACCTCCGGGACTAGTTACACCGGGGAGCTGTTTTTT.

This clonotype was found a few times. V and J are TRBV20-1 and TRBJ1-1; the match to TRBD1 covers 8 bases. CDR1 and CDR2 (germline): DFQATT, SNEGSKA (reference sequence). Trimming at V came to 0 bases and at J to 5 bases, leaving 14 bases not matched to a gene. There are 17 residues in the CDR3. CDR3: CSARDLEVAGGWTEAFF. In nucleotides, the CDR3 is TGCAGTGCTAGAGATCTCGAGGTTGCAGGGGGCTGGACTGAAGCTTTCTTT.

This clonotype has just a few counts. The chain uses TRBV5-1 and TRBJ2-2; TRBD1 matches at 7 bases. The CDR3 spans 15 residues. J lost 1 base, V lost 5 bases, and 5 bases had no gene match. Germline CDR1 and CDR2: SGHRS and YFSETQ. The chain's CDR3 is CASSWTGLNTGELFF. CDR3 DNA: TGCGCCAGCAGTTGGACAGGTCTGAACACCGGGGAGCTGTTTTTT.

There are a few counts of this clonotype. V is TRBV7-2 and J is TRBJ2-5; D is unresolved. V shed 4 bases and J shed 1 base, with 10 bases lying between them. This CDR3 spans 14 amino acids. Germline CDR1 SGHTA, CDR2 FQGNSA. The CDR3 loop reads CASSWVGSQETQYF. CDR3 nucleotide sequence: TGTGCCAGCAGCTGGGTGGGGTCCCAAGAGACCCAGTACTTC.

The sample holds one count of this clonotype. A much larger clone lies one base from this, so it may be a read error. V is TRBV7-9 and J is TRBJ2-7, with a possible D match to TRBD2 (5 bases). Germline V gene lookup returns CDR1 SEHNR and CDR2 FQNEAQ (reference sequence). This CDR3 contains 13 residues. The CDR3 region has the DNA TGTGTCAGCAGCTTACCGGGATTTAGGGAGCAGTACTTC. Amino acid sequence: CVSSLPGFREQYF.

Ten or more counts support this clonotype. The chain links TRBV12-3 or TRBV12-4 to TRBJ1-2, with D uncertain. This CDR3 spans 17 amino acids. Deletions cut 3 bases from V and 7 bases from J, with 24 bases between. CDR3 in amino acids: CASSFRILAARSGGYTF. CDR3 in DNA: TGTGCCAGCAGTTTCAGGATACTGGCAGCCCGGTCGGGTGGCTACACCTTC.

The sample holds many counts of this clonotype. The V call is TRBV27, the J call TRBJ2-7; D is tentatively TRBD1 or TRBD2 (6 bases each). Trimming took 6 bases from V and 3 from J, leaving 18 bases between them. Germline V lookup: CDR1 MNHEY, CDR2 SMNVEV (reference sequence). The CDR3 spans 15 residues. In DNA form, the CDR3 reads TGTGCCAGCAGACAAGCGGGCCGACAGGTCTACGAGCAGTACTTC. Its protein is CASRQAGRQVYEQYF.

This clonotype has ten or more counts. The chain links TRBV28 to TRBJ1-1; D may be TRBD1 (5 bases). The CDR3 is 17 residues long. Trimming pared 8 bases from V and 0 bases from J, leaving 22 bases between. CDR1 is MDHEN, CDR2 SYDVKM, per germline. As DNA, the CDR3 is TGTGCCAGCGTATTAGATGGGGGGATTTTTATGAACACTGAAGCTTTCTTT. Encoded protein: CASVLDGGIFMNTEAFF. Full variable domain (rest looked up from reference TRBV28 and TRBJ1-1): DVKVTQSSRYLVKRTGEKVFLECVQDMDHENMFWYRQDPGLGLRLIYFSYDVKMKEKGDIPEGYSVSREKKERFSLILESASTNQTSMYLCASVLDGGIFMNTEAFFGQGTRLTVV.

This clonotype was picked up a small number of times. The chain carries TRBV20-1 and TRBJ2-1; D is ambiguous. In germline, CDR1 is DFQATT, CDR2 SNEGSKA (reference sequence). CDR3 length equals 13 residues. Trimming shortened V by 7 bases and J by 1 base, and 11 bases separated the two germline ends. The DNA for the CDR3 is TGCAGTGAGAGCGACATGTCCTACAATGAGCAGTTCTTC. Translation: CSESDMSYNEQFF.

This clonotype was detected only a few times. The V call is TRBV9, the J call TRBJ1-5; D is uncertain. Trimming pared 4 bases from V and 0 bases from J, leaving 14 bases between. CDR1 is SGDLS, CDR2 YYNGEE, per germline. The CDR3 has 16 residues. Here the CDR3 DNA reads TGTGCCAGCAGCCTCGACGGCCCCTCTAGCAATCAGCCCCAGCATTTT. This encodes CASSLDGPSSNQPQHF.

This clonotype was counted a few times. The V gene is TRBV7-2, the J gene TRBJ2-2; weak D call: TRBD1 (6 bases). From germline, CDR1 is SGHTA and CDR2 FQGNSA. The V and J ends lost 3 bases and 1 base respectively, with 12 bases between them. This CDR3 is 16 amino acids long. As DNA, the CDR3 is TGTGCCAGCAGCTTGATGGGCAGGGGGAACACCGGGGAGCTGTTTTTT. It encodes CASSLMGRGNTGELFF.

In this sample, this clonotype turned up many times. The chain carries TRBV25-1 and TRBJ2-3; D remains ambiguous. Trimming stripped 5 bases from V and 5 bases from J, with 11 bases between. CDR1 and CDR2 from the germline V gene are MGHDK and SYGVNS. This CDR3 has 13 residues. In DNA, the CDR3 is TGTGCCAGCAGTCGAACTTCACAAGATACGCAGTATTTT. Its protein product is CASSRTSQDTQYF.

Only a few counts were recorded for this clonotype. The chain links TRBV14 to TRBJ1-5; possibly TRBD1 for D (6 bases). The ends were cut back, 4 bases at V and 0 bases at J, with 16 bases in the middle. The CDR3 is made up of 17 amino acids. The germline gives CDR1 SGHDN, CDR2 FVKESK. The DNA of the CDR3 is TGTGCCAGCAGCCGACTTCCGGGACACCTTAGCAATCAGCCCCAGCATTTT. It is translated as CASSRLPGHLSNQPQHF.

The chain joins TRBV9 to TRBJ2-3, with D hard to call. The CDR3 is 14 amino acids. V shed 0 bases and J shed 1 base, with 6 bases lying between them. The germline CDR1 and CDR2 sequences are SGDLS and YYNGEE. CDR3 residues: CASSVGVGTDTQYF. The CDR3 DNA is TGTGCCAGCAGCGTAGGCGTCGGCACAGATACGCAGTATTTT.

This clonotype was picked up many times. This chain uses TRBV20-1 with TRBJ2-3; D remains unclear. This CDR3 region has 15 residues. Between the trimmed V and J ends, which lost 1 base and 1 base, there was a span of 12 bases. Germline values: CDR1 DFQATT, CDR2 SNEGSKA (reference sequence). Here the CDR3 DNA reads TGCAGTGCTAGAGGGCTTTACCCTCGCACAGATACGCAGTATTTT. The encoded protein is CSARGLYPRTDTQYF.

In this sample, this clonotype turned up a few times. The chain employs TRBV3-1 and TRBJ2-5; 11 bases align to TRBD1. Germline V lookup: CDR1 LGHDT, CDR2 YNNKEL (reference sequence). Germline trimming cut 4 bases from V and 4 bases from J; bases unmatched to any gene: 5. The CDR3 loop spans 15 amino acids. CDR3 residues: CASSPGQGAGETQYF. The CDR3 bases are TGTGCCAGCAGCCCCGGACAGGGGGCTGGAGAGACCCAGTACTTC.